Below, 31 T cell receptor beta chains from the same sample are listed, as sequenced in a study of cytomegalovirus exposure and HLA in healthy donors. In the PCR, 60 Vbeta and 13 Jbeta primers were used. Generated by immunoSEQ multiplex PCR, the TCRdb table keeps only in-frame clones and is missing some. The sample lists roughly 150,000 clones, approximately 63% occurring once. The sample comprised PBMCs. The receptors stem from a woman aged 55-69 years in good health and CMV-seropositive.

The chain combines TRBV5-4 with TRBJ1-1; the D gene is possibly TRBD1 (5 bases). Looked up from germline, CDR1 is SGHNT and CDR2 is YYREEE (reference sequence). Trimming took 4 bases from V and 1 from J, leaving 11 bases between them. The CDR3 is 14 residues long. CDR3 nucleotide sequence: TGTGCCAGCAGCCACCAGGGCAGGAACACTGAAGCTTTCTTT. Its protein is CASSHQGRNTEAFF. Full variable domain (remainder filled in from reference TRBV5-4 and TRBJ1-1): ETGVTQSPTHLIKTRGQQVTLRCSSQSGHNTVSWYQQALGQGPQFIFQYYREEENGRGNFPPRFSGLQFPNYSSELNVNALELDDSALYLCASSHQGRNTEAFFGQGTRLTVV.

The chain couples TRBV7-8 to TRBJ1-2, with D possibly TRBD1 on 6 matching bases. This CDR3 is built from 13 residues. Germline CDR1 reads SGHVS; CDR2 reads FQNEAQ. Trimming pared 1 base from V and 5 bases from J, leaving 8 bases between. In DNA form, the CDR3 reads TGTGCCAGCAGCTTAGGGACAGCATATGGCTACACCTTC. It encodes CASSLGTAYGYTF.

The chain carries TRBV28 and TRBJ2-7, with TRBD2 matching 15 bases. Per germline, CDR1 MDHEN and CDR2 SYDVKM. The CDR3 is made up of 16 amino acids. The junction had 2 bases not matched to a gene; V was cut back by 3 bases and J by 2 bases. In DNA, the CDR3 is TGTGCCAGCAGTTTCCGGACTAGCGGGAGGGCCTACGAGCAGTACTTC. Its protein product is CASSFRTSGRAYEQYF.

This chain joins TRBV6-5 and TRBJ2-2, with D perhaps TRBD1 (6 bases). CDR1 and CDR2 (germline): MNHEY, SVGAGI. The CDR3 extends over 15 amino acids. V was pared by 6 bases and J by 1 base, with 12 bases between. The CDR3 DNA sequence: TGTGCCAGCAGCCTCAGGGGTGGGAACACCGGGGAGCTGTTTTTT. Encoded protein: CASSLRGGNTGELFF.

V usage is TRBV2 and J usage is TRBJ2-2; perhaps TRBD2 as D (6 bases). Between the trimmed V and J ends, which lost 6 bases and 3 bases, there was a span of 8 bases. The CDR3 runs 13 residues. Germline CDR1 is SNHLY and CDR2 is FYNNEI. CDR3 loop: CASREGYTGELFF. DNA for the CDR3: TGTGCCAGCAGGGAGGGGTACACCGGGGAGCTGTTTTTT.

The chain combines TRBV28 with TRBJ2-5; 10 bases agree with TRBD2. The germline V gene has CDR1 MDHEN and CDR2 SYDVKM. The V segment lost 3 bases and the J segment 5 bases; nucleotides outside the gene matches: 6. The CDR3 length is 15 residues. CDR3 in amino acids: CASSFRLAGGETQYF. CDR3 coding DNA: TGTGCCAGCAGTTTTAGACTAGCGGGCGGGGAGACCCAGTACTTC.

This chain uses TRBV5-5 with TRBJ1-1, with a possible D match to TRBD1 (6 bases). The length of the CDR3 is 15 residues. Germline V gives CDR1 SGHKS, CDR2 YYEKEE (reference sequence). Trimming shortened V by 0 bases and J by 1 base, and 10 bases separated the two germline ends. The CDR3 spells CASSLAGHTNTEAFF. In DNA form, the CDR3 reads TGTGCCAGCAGCTTGGCGGGACATACGAACACTGAAGCTTTCTTT.

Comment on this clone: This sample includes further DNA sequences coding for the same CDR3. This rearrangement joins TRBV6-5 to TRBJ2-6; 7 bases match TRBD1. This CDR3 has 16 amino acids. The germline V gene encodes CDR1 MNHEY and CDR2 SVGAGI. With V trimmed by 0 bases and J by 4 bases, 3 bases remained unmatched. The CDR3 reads CASSYSDRAGANVLTF. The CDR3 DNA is TGTGCCAGCAGTTACTCCGACAGGGCCGGGGCCAACGTCCTGACTTTC.

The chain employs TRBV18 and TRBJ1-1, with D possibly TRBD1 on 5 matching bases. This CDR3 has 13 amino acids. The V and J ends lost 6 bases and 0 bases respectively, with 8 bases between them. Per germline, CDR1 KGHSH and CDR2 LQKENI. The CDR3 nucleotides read TGTGCCAGCTCTCGGGGGGTGAACACTGAAGCTTTCTTT. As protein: CASSRGVNTEAFF. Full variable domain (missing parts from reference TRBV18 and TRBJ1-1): NAGVMQNPRHLVRRRGQEARLRCSPMKGHSHVYWYRQLPEEGLKFMVYLQKENIIDESGMPKERFSAEFPKEGPSILRIQQVVRGDSAAYFCASSRGVNTEAFFGQGTRLTVV.

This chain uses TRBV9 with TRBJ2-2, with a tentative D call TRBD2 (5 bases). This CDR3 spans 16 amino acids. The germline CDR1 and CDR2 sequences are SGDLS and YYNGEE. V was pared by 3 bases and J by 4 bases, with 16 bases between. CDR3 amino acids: CASSDERKRSTGELFF. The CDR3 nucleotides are TGTGCCAGCAGCGACGAGCGGAAGAGGTCCACCGGGGAGCTGTTTTTT.

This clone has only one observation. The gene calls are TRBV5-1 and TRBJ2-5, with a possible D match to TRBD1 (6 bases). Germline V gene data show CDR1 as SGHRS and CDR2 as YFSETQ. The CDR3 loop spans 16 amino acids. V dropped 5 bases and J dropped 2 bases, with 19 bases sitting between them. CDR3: CASRFSGLGAQETQYF. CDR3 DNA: TGCGCCAGCAGATTCTCGGGGTTGGGGGCACAAGAGACCCAGTACTTC.

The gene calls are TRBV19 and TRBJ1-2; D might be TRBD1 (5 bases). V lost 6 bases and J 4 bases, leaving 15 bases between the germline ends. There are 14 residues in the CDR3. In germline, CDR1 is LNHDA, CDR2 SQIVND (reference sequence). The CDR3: CASSDSNWGYGYTF. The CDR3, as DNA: TGTGCCAGTAGCGACAGCAACTGGGGCTATGGCTACACCTTC.

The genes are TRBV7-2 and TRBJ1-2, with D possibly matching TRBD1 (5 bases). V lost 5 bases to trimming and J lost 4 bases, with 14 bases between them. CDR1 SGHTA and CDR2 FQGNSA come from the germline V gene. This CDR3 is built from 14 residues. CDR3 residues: CASSLSGGVYGYTF. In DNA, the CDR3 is TGTGCCAGCAGCCTTTCGGGGGGGGTCTATGGCTACACCTTC.

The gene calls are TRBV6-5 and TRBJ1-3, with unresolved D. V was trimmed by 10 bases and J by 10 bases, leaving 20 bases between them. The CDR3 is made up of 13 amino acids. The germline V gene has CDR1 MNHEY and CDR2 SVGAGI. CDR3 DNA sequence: TGTGCCACCCTAAAGGAGGCAACCCGGACCATATATTTT. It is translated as CATLKEATRTIYF.

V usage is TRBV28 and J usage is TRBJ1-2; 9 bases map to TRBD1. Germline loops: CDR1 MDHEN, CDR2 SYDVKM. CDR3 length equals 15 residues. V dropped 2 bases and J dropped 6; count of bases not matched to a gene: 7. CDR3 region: CASSLRRDRENGYTF. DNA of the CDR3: TGTGCCAGCAGTTTACGCCGGGACAGGGAGAATGGCTACACCTTC.

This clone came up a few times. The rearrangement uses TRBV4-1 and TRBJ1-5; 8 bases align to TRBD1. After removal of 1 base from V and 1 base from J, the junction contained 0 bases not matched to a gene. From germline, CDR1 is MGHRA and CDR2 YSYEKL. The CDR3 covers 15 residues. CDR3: CASSQGTGSNQPQHF. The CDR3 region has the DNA TGCGCCAGCAGCCAAGGGACAGGGAGCAATCAGCCCCAGCATTTT.

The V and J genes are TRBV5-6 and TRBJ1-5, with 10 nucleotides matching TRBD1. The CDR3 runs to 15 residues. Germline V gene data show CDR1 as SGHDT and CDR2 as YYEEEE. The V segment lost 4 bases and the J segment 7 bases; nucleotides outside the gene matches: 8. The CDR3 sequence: CASSPRDRGGQPQHF. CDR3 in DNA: TGTGCCAGCAGCCCCCGGGACAGGGGTGGGCAGCCCCAGCATTTT.

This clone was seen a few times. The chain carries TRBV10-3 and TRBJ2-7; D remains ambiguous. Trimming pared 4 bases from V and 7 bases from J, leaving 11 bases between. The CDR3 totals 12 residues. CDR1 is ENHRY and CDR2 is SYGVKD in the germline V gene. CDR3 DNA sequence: TGTGCCATCAGTGGGGCCTCCCCGGAGCAGTACTTC. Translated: CAISGASPEQYF.

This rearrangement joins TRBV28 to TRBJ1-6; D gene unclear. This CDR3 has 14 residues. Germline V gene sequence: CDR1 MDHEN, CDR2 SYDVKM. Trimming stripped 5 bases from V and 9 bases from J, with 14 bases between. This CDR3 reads CASSLTLMRSPLHF. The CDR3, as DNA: TGTGCCAGCAGTCTAACTTTAATGCGTTCACCCCTCCACTTT. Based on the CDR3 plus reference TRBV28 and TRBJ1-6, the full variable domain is DVKVTQSSRYLVKRTGEKVFLECVQDMDHENMFWYRQDPGLGLRLIYFSYDVKMKEKGDIPEGYSVSREKKERFSLILESASTNQTSMYLCASSLTLMRSPLHFGNGTRLTVT.

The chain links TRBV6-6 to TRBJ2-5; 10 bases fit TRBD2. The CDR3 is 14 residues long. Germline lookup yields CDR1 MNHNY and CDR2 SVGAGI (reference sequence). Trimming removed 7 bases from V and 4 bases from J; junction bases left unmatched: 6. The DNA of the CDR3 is TGTGCCAGCACTGAGCGGGAGGGAGGAGAGACCCAGTACTTC. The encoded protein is CASTEREGGETQYF.

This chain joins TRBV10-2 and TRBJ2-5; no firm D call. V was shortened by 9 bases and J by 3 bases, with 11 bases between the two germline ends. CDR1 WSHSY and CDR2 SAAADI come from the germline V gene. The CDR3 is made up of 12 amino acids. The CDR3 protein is CASKDWEETQYF. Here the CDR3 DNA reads TGCGCCAGTAAAGACTGGGAAGAGACCCAGTACTTC.

CDR3 sequence (DNA): TGTGCCAGTCCGGGGTCCGAGCAGTACTTC. As protein: CASPGSEQYF. The rearrangement links TRBV27 to TRBJ2-7; D possibly corresponds to TRBD2 (5 bases). There are 10 residues in the CDR3. From germline, CDR1 is MNHEY and CDR2 SMNVEV (reference sequence). Deletions cut 9 bases from V and 6 bases from J, with 9 bases between.

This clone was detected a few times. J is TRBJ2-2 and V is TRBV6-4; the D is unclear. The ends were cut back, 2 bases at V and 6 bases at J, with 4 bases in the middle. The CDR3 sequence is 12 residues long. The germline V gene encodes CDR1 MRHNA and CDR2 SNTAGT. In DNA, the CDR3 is TGTGCCAGCAGTGACCCTCCCGGGGAGCTGTTTTTT. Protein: CASSDPPGELFF.

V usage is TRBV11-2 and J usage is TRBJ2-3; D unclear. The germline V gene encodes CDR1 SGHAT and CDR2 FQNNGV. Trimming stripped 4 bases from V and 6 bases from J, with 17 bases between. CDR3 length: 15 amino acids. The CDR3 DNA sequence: TGTGCCAGCAGCTCCTTACTACTACCGGTGGATACGCAGTATTTT. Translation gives CASSSLLLPVDTQYF.

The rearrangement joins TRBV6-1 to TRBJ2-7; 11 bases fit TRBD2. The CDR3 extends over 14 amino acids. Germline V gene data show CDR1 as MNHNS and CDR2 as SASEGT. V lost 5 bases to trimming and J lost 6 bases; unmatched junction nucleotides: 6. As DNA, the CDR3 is TGTGCCAGCAGTCATAGCGGGAGGGCCTCCGAGCAGTACTTC. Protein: CASSHSGRASEQYF.

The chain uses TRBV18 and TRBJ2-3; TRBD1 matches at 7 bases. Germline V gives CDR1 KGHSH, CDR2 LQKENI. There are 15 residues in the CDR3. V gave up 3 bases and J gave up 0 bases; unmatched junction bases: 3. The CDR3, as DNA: TGTGCCAGCTCACCGGGACAGACTAGCACAGATACGCAGTATTTT. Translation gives CASSPGQTSTDTQYF.

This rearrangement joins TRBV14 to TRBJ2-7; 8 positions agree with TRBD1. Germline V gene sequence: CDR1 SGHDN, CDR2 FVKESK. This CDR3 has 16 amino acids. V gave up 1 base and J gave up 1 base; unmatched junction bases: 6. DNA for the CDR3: TGTGCCAGCAGCCAAGGCCGGACAGGGAGTTCCTACGAGCAGTACTTC. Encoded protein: CASSQGRTGSSYEQYF.

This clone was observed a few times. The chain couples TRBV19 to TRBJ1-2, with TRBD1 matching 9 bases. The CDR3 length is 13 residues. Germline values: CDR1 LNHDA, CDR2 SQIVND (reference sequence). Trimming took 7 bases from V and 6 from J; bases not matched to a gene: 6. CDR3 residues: CASNQQGADGYTF. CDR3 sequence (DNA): TGTGCCAGTAACCAACAGGGGGCAGATGGCTACACCTTC. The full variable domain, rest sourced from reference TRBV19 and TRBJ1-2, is DGGITQSPKYLFRKEGQNVTLSCEQNLNHDAMYWYRQDPGQGLRLIYYSQIVNDFQKGDIAEGYSVSREKKESFPLTVTSAQKNPTAFYLCASNQQGADGYTFGSGTRLTVV.

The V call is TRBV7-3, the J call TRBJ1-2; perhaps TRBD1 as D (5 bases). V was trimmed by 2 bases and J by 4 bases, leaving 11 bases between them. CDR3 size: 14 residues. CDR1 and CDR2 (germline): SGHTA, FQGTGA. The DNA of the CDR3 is TGTGCCAGCAGCTTAGGGGGGGAGTCCTATGGCTACACCTTC. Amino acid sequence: CASSLGGESYGYTF.

The CDR3 nucleotides read TGCAGCGTTTATCCCCTAGCCCACAATGAGCAGTTCTTC. Residues: CSVYPLAHNEQFF. J is TRBJ2-1 and V is TRBV29-1; a possible D gene is TRBD2 (5 bases). Trimming took off 5 bases at V and 5 bases at J, with 13 bases between the two ends. The germline CDR1 and CDR2 sequences are SQVTM and ANQGSEA. The CDR3 is 13 residues long.

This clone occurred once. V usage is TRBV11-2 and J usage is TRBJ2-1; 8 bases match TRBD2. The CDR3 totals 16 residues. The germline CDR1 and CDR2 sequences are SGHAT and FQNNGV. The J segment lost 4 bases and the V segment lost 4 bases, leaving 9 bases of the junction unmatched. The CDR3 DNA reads TGTGCCAGCAGCTCGGGTTCGGCGGGAGGTTACAATGAGCAGTTCTTC. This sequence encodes CASSSGSAGGYNEQFF.